The 18 T cell receptor beta chains in this list originate from one sample, sequenced in a study of blood T cell repertoires in COVID-19. Measured with immunoSEQ multiplex PCR; TCRdb has only the in-frame clones, and not every one. Of 110,000 or so clones in the sample, 85% were seen once. Sequencing input: peripheral blood. These receptors were taken from a man aged 45-60 years with acute or convalescent COVID-19.

This chain connects TRBV11-3 to TRBJ2-2, with 9 bases aligning to TRBD2. V shed 2 bases, J shed 2 bases, and the junction held 9 bases outside the gene matches. The length of the CDR3 is 18 residues. Germline lookup yields CDR1 SGHNT and CDR2 YENEEA. The CDR3 nucleotides are TGTGCCAGCAGCTTAACGTCTAGCGGGATTATTAACACCGGGGAGCTGTTTTTT. Its translation is CASSLTSSGIINTGELFF. Full variable domain (missing parts from reference TRBV11-3 and TRBJ2-2): EAGVVQSPRYKIIEKKQPVAFWCNPISGHNTLYWYLQNLGQGPELLIRYENEEAVDDSQLPKDRFSAERLKGVDSTLKIQPAELGDSAVYLCASSLTSSGIINTGELFFGEGSRLTVL.

The chain uses TRBV7-2 and TRBJ2-1; 8 bases fit TRBD1. This CDR3 is 17 amino acids long. Trimming cost V 2 bases and J 6 bases; bases outside gene matches: 12. Germline-derived CDR1 and CDR2 are SGHTA and FQGNSA. DNA of the CDR3: TGTGCCAGCAGCTTACTTCCGACAGGGGCCCCCCTCAATGAGCAGTTCTTC. As protein: CASSLLPTGAPLNEQFF.

This clone was found once. This sequence joins TRBV27 and TRBJ2-3; 8 bases are a match to TRBD2. V shed 0 bases, J shed 5 bases, and the junction held 10 bases outside the gene matches. Germline loops: CDR1 MNHEY, CDR2 SMNVEV (reference sequence). The CDR3 sequence is 17 residues long. The CDR3 reads CASSLSRTSPRGDTQYF. The CDR3 DNA is TGTGCCAGCAGTTTATCAAGGACTAGCCCCAGGGGAGATACGCAGTATTTT.

This clone was counted a few times. J is TRBJ2-1 and V is TRBV28, with D possibly matching TRBD2 (5 bases). Germline CDR1 and CDR2: MDHEN and SYDVKM. CDR3 size: 14 residues. Trimming removed 5 bases from V and 0 bases from J, with 8 bases in between. This CDR3 reads CASSRGSSYNEQFF. CDR3 nucleotides: TGTGCCAGCAGTCGTGGGAGCTCCTACAATGAGCAGTTCTTC.

The J gene is TRBJ2-2, the V gene TRBV18; 10 bases map to TRBD1. J was trimmed by 4 bases and V by 3 bases; bases with no gene match: 8. CDR3 length: 17 residues. Per germline, CDR1 KGHSH and CDR2 LQKENI. CDR3 region: CASSPAEGQGTTGELFF. In DNA form, the CDR3 reads TGTGCCAGCTCACCGGCCGAGGGACAGGGGACCACCGGGGAGCTGTTTTTT. Complete variable domain (other parts from reference TRBV18 and TRBJ2-2): NAGVMQNPRHLVRRRGQEARLRCSPMKGHSHVYWYRQLPEEGLKFMVYLQKENIIDESGMPKERFSAEFPKEGPSILRIQQVVRGDSAAYFCASSPAEGQGTTGELFFGEGSRLTVL.

The chain employs TRBV11-2 and TRBJ1-2; D uncertain. Germline V gives CDR1 SGHAT, CDR2 FQNNGV. This CDR3 spans 16 amino acids. V lost 4 bases and J lost 1, with 16 bases in between. The CDR3 nucleotides are TGTGCCAGCAGCTCCTACCCGGTCGGGAGTAACTATGGCTACACCTTC. It codes for CASSSYPVGSNYGYTF.

J is TRBJ1-4 and V is TRBV2; no reliable D call. The CDR3 consists of 13 residues. Germline assignment: CDR1 SNHLY and CDR2 FYNNEI. Trimming took off 2 bases at V and 8 bases at J, with 9 bases between the two ends. The CDR3: CASSERESEKLFF. CDR3 DNA sequence: TGTGCCAGCAGTGAACGGGAAAGCGAAAAACTGTTTTTT. Drawing the rest from reference TRBV2 and TRBJ1-4, the complete variable domain is EPEVTQTPSHQVTQMGQEVILRCVPISNHLYFYWYRQILGQKVEFLVSFYNNEISEKSEIFDDQFSVERPDGSNFTLKIRSTKLEDSAMYFCASSERESEKLFFGSGTQLSVL.

This clone showed up just a few times. The junction departs from the called germline gene at one end, perhaps through a read error. The chain combines TRBV6-1 with TRBJ1-4; maybe TRBD1 (5 bases). The germline CDR1 and CDR2 sequences are MNHNS and SASEGT. The CDR3 has 14 residues. Here the CDR3 reads CASREGAGNEKLFF. As DNA, the CDR3 is TGTGCCAGCAGAGAAGGGGCGGGTAATGAAAAACTGTTTTTT.

This clone was seen more than once but under ten times. The V gene is TRBV25-1, the J gene TRBJ2-7; 8 nucleotides match TRBD1. The length of the CDR3 is 15 residues. V lost 2 bases, J lost 0 bases, and 3 bases stayed unmatched. Germline V gene sequence: CDR1 MGHDK, CDR2 SYGVNS. This chain's CDR3 is CASSEPGQASYEQYF. CDR3 nucleotide sequence: TGTGCCAGCAGTGAACCGGGACAGGCCTCCTACGAGCAGTACTTC.

The chain has TRBV9 and TRBJ1-3; D is unclear. The germline gives CDR1 SGDLS, CDR2 YYNGEE. V was shortened by 4 bases and J by 0 bases, with 14 bases between the two germline ends. The CDR3 extends over 16 amino acids. DNA of the CDR3: TGTGCCAGCAGCCCAACCTCAGGATTCTCTGGAAACACCATATATTTT. Amino acids: CASSPTSGFSGNTIYF.

As regards this clone: An end of the junction differs from the germline gene, which may be a read error. This rearrangement joins TRBV12-5 to TRBJ2-5; maybe TRBD2 (6 bases). Germline V CDR1 and CDR2: LGHNT, FRNRAP. The CDR3 loop spans 15 amino acids. CDR3 nucleotides: TGTGCTAGTGGTTTGGTAGTAGCGGCCCAAGAGAGCCAGTACTTC. The encoded protein is CASGLVVAAQESQYF.

J is TRBJ2-6 and V is TRBV6-5; D ambiguous. In germline, CDR1 is MNHEY, CDR2 SVGAGI. Trimming took off 8 bases at V and 0 bases at J, with 8 bases between the two ends. This CDR3 is 14 amino acids long. CDR3 bases: TGTGCCAGCGAGAGAGTCTCTGGGGCCAACGTCCTGACTTTC. This encodes CASERVSGANVLTF.

The chain is built from TRBV15 and TRBJ2-3; D is possibly TRBD2 (5 bases). In germline, CDR1 is LNHNV, CDR2 YYDKDF (reference sequence). The V end was cut by 5 bases, the J end by 11 bases, with 17 bases between. The CDR3 extends over 13 amino acids. The CDR3 here is CATSRGSIREQYF. CDR3 coding DNA: TGTGCCACCAGCCGCGGGTCTATACGAGAGCAGTATTTT.

The chain has TRBV11-3 and TRBJ1-3; D may be TRBD1 (5 bases). This CDR3 is 15 amino acids long. Trimming shortened V by 0 bases and J by 0 bases, and 6 bases separated the two germline ends. The germline V gene has CDR1 SGHNT and CDR2 YENEEA. The CDR3 region is CASSLDQGSGNTIYF. Here the CDR3 DNA reads TGTGCCAGCAGCTTAGATCAGGGCTCTGGAAACACCATATATTTT. The variable domain in full, with the rest retrieved from reference TRBV11-3 and TRBJ1-3, is EAGVVQSPRYKIIEKKQPVAFWCNPISGHNTLYWYLQNLGQGPELLIRYENEEAVDDSQLPKDRFSAERLKGVDSTLKIQPAELGDSAVYLCASSLDQGSGNTIYFGEGSWLTVV.

The J gene is TRBJ2-2, the V gene TRBV27, with 10 bases identical to TRBD2. From germline, CDR1 is MNHEY and CDR2 SMNVEV (reference sequence). Germline trimming cut 7 bases from V and 7 bases from J; bases unmatched to any gene: 18. This CDR3 is 18 amino acids long. The CDR3 region has the DNA TGTGCCAGCAATGGACGGGGGCTAGCGGGAGCCGGGGGCGGGGAGCTGTTTTTT. Translation gives CASNGRGLAGAGGGELFF.

This clone was counted a few times. The chain joins TRBV13 to TRBJ2-1; D is perhaps TRBD2 (5 bases). The CDR3 spans 15 residues. Germline lookup yields CDR1 PRHDT and CDR2 FYEKMQ (reference sequence). Trimming stripped 5 bases from V and 0 bases from J, with 11 bases between. Here the CDR3 DNA reads TGTGCCAGCAGCCTAAGCGGCAGCTCCTACAATGAGCAGTTCTTC. Protein product: CASSLSGSSYNEQFF.

The rearrangement links TRBV6-1 to TRBJ2-7; a possible D gene is TRBD1 (6 bases). Per germline, CDR1 MNHNS and CDR2 SASEGT. The CDR3 spans 13 residues. Trimming took 1 base from V and 6 from J, leaving 10 bases between them. As DNA, the CDR3 is TGTGCCAGCAGTGAAGTGAGGGGGATCGAGCAGTACTTC. Amino acid sequence: CASSEVRGIEQYF.

The rearrangement links TRBV28 to TRBJ1-3; a weak D match, TRBD1 (6 bases). The CDR3 has 15 residues. Trimming left V 5 bases short and J 0 bases short, with 11 bases between. Germline CDR1 is MDHEN and CDR2 is SYDVKM. CDR3 sequence reads: CASSLDRVSGNTIYF. The DNA of the CDR3 is TGTGCCAGCAGTCTGGACAGAGTCTCTGGAAACACCATATATTTT.